The clone carrying this T cell receptor beta chain came up a few times. The antigen is not known. This entry comes from a study of glioma-infiltrating T cells. Overall study results and limits: Gliomas, especially low-grade, showed above-expected tissue-blood divergence; non-neoplastic patients showed below. Tissue and blood shared very few CDR3 sequences.

This CDR3 has 14 amino acids. V was clipped by 9 bases and J by 6 bases, with 18 bases between them. TCR alpha and beta CDR3 regions were amplified from RNA using iRepertoire nested multiplex PCR. One-step reverse transcription and amplification started from approximately 100-400 ng of tissue mRNA or PBMC total RNA. MiXCR, applied by TCRdb to the multiplex PCR reads, yields one record per CDR3 protein. The sample holds fewer than 55,000 distinct CDR3 sequences, about a fifth seen once. This clonotype originated in a human donor with low-grade glioma or glioblastoma, undergoing nonglioma brain surgery, or in good health (not recorded which). Input material: glioma tissue, nonneoplastic brain tissue, or PBMCs (not recorded which). The chain couples TRBV12-3 or TRBV12-4 to TRBJ2-1; the D gene is possibly TRBD2 (5 bases). Here the CDR3 DNA reads TGTGCCAGTAGTGGAGCGGACTTTCGCAATGAGCAGTTCTTC. Residues: CASSGADFRNEQFF.